The clone carrying this T cell receptor (beta chain) was counted between two and nine times. The data were taken from a study of T-cell reconstitution after alpha-beta-depleted transplantation in children. The germline V and J ends were trimmed by 0 bases and 4 bases, with 13 bases remaining between them. Germline CDR1 is SGHKS and CDR2 is YYEKEE (reference sequence). CDR3 size: 15 residues. The TCRbeta library incorporated unique molecular identifiers. MiXCR, applied by TCRdb to the PCR reads, yields one record per CDR3 protein. The sample carries 200,000 to 250,000 distinct CDR3 sequences, about 9.5% recorded once.

The gene calls are TRBV5-5 and TRBJ1-2; no clear D gene. This TCR derives from a human donor who donated a stem cell graft to a child with acute lymphoblastic leukemia. Sequencing was performed on PBMCs from the stem cell graft donor, taken from the stem cell graft. CDR3 bases: TGTGCCAGCAGCTTGGGGGCAGGTCAAGGCTATGGCTACACCTTC. It translates to CASSLGAGQGYGYTF. Looking up the rest from reference TRBV5-5 and TRBJ1-2 gives the full variable domain: DAGVTQSPTHLIKTRGQQVTLRCSPISGHKSVSWYQQVLGQGPQFIFQYYEKEERGRGNFPDRFSARQFPNYSSELNVNALLLGDSALYLCASSLGAGQGYGYTFGSGTRLTVV.